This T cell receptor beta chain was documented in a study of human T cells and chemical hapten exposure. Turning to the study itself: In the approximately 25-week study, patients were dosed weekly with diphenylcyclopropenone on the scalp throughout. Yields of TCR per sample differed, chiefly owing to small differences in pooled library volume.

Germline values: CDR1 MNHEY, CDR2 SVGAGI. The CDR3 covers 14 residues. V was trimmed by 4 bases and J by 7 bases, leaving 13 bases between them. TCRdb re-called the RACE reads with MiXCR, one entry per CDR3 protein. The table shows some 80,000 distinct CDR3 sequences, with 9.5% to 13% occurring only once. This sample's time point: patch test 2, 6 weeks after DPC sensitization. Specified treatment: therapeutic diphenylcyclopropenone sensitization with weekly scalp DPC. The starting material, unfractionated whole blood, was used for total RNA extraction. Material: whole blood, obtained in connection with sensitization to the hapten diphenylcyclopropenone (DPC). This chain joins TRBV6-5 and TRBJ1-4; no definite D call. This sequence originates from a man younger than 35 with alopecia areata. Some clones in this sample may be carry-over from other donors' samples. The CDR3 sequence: CASSSGSGIEKLFF. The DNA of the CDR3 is TGTGCCAGCAGTTCTGGGAGCGGGATTGAAAAACTGTTTTTT.